Shown below are 3 T cell receptor beta chains from a single sample sequenced in a study of blood T cell repertoires in COVID-19. Assay used: immunoSEQ multiplex PCR; TCRdb lists only in-frame clones, some missing. This sample has under 200,000 clones, with 82% found just once. Sequenced input: PBMCs or T cells enriched from blood (not recorded which). The receptors were gathered from a woman aged 55-69 years with acute COVID-19.

V and J are TRBV9 and TRBJ1-1, with 8 bases lining up with TRBD1. CDR1 is SGDLS and CDR2 is YYNGEE in the germline V gene. The CDR3 totals 15 residues. Trimming at V came to 1 base and at J to 1 base, leaving 3 bases not matched to a gene. The CDR3 loop reads CASSVLTGGNTEAFF. CDR3 sequence (DNA): TGTGCCAGCAGCGTACTCACAGGGGGGAACACTGAAGCTTTCTTT. Looking up the rest from reference TRBV9 and TRBJ1-1 gives the full variable domain: DSGVTQTPKHLITATGQRVTLRCSPRSGDLSVYWYQQSLDQGLQFLIQYYNGEERAKGNILERFSAQQFPDLHSELNLSSLELGDSALYFCASSVLTGGNTEAFFGQGTRLTVV.

The chain is built from TRBV6-5 and TRBJ1-2; 8 bases align to TRBD1. The CDR3 length is 13 residues. Unmatched junction bases numbered 2, after V lost 6 bases and J lost 2 bases. Germline-derived CDR1 and CDR2 are MNHEY and SVGAGI. The CDR3, as DNA: TGTGCCAGCAGGCAGGGGGCGAACTATGGCTACACCTTC. Amino acid sequence: CASRQGANYGYTF.

The CDR3 region has the DNA TGTGCCAGCAGTTACTCCCGGGGAGTAGAAGCTTTCTTT. It specifies CASSYSRGVEAFF. The V call is TRBV6-5, the J call TRBJ1-1; D call uncertain. CDR1 MNHEY and CDR2 SVGAGI come from the germline V gene. This CDR3 is 13 amino acids long. V was trimmed by 0 bases and J by 8 bases, leaving 10 bases between them.